Given below is one T cell receptor (beta chain) in context. The table lists this clonotype with a few counts. The clone's antigen remains unknown. Per-base qualities were not stored, and no clone one base away is much larger. The CDR3 starts with the cysteine, ends with the phenylalanine, and has 13 residues. Only CDR3 DNA remains: 39 bases, in frame from the first base. V was cut back by 4 bases and J by 0 bases, leaving a gap of 7 bases between them. According to the germline V gene, CDR1 reads SGDLS and CDR2 reads YYNGEE. The data derive from a study of T cells after yellow fever vaccination (dated by TCRdb to about 2019). Turning to the overall study: Libraries from fractions with low cell numbers were prepared with the SMART-Seq v4 Ultra Low Input RNA kit. To track T-cell clones before and after primary and booster YFV17D yellow fever vaccination, bulk TCR alpha and beta repertoires were sequenced longitudinally. Two healthy male donors made up the cohort, one aged 18 to 30 years and the other aged 30 to 39 years. Bulk PBMC replicates and cell subsets were isolated from blood drawn at multiple timepoints before and after both primary and secondary immunization.

The intended sense of this specimen's treatment or condition label: live attenuated yellow fever vaccine strain. Two biological replicates of bulk PBMCs were collected at each blood-draw timepoint. A standard Ficoll-Paque protocol was used to isolate PBMCs from peripheral blood. TriZol was used to extract RNA from bulk PBMCs, from CD4 and CD8 fractions, and from dextramer-positive and dextramer-negative fractions. The run used an Illumina NovaSeq 6000. Synthesis of TCR cDNA relied on 5'RACE template switching, a step that introduced a universal primer site along with unique molecular identifiers. cDNA synthesis was primed from both the TCR alpha and TCR beta constant segments. Library amplification used two PCR steps, and the second PCR step added sample barcodes and sequencing adapters. Sequencing of the libraries was done on either Illumina HiSeq 2500 (2x100 bp) or NovaSeq (2x150 bp). Under the source paper's analysis protocol: Demultiplexing of reads and collapsing into UMI consensus sequences were performed with MIGEC, and V(D)J alignment was carried out with MiXCR. Vaccine-responding clonotypes were defined with edgeR using replicate PBMC samples, requiring FDR below 0.01 and a log2 fold change above 5 up to day 15. CD4 or CD8 identity was assigned to each bulk clonotype according to whether the clonotype was present at higher abundance in the sequenced CD4 repertoire or the sequenced CD8 repertoire. In-frame beta chains were kept once TCRdb had trimmed the public reads at Q25 with fastp and called clones with MiXCR. Here each entry gathers all rows of one CDR3 protein and keeps the most common genes and DNA. The V and J calls and clone size come from TCRdb's table, not from the authors' own analysis. The table for this sample lists about 330,000 distinct CDR3 sequences; 4.1% of them were counted only once. About 26% of the sample is held by the ten biggest clonotypes.

What the work shows at the level of the full study, not this receptor alone: The study included only two donors, which limits how far the findings can be generalized. Compared with the primary T-cell response, the secondary T-cell response was weaker but faster, peaking on day 5 rather than day 15. A small share of clonotypes occurred in both CD4 and CD8 compartments, likely arising from convergent recombination. Because abundant contaminating clonotypes from the bulk population could be contained in FACS-sorted repertoires, computational filtering was required. Most clones expanded after primary vaccination were re-detected after the booster (almost 97% of CD4 and approximately 85% of CD8), suggesting broad memory maintenance.

The rearrangement combines TRBV9 with TRBJ1-2, with an unclear D gene assignment. This clonotype was obtained from a man aged 18 to 29 who received the YFV17D yellow fever vaccine. Sequenced here: PBMCs, sampled 5 days after the yellow fever booster vaccination. The DNA reads as follows: TGTGCCAGCAGCAGAGATCCTAACTATGGCTACACCTTC. Its translation is CASSRDPNYGYTF.